The present T cell receptor delta chain was sequenced within a study of gamma-delta chains in newborns, infants, children. Overall study: Innate gammadelta T cells reportedly expand polyclonally right after birth, driven by microbial exposure, per the title.

This clone was seen more than once but under ten times. TCRdb reprocessed the reads through CATT. The sample has 9,200 or so delta-chain clones; 22% are singletons. The sequenced sample consisted of blood. This receptor was obtained from a child who was a newborn, infant or young child, either healthy, febrile or measles-vaccinated (not recorded which).

This CDR3 reads CACDTLGDPKYTDKLIF. Here the CDR3 DNA reads TGTGCCTGTGACACGCTGGGGGATCCGAAGTACACCGATAAACTCATCTTT. J is TRDJ1 and V is TRDV2; TRDD3 aligns across 9 bases. CDR1 and CDR2 from the germline V gene are GEAIGNYY and EKD. The ends lost 1 base at V and 0 bases at J; junction bases unmatched: 8. The length of the CDR3 is 17 residues.